The rows below give T cell receptor beta chains drawn from one sample of a study of cytomegalovirus exposure and HLA in healthy donors. Sequencing was performed with immunoSEQ multiplex PCR; in TCRdb, only in-frame clones are kept and a portion is missing. The sample yields around 260,000 clones, about 80% seen once. Sequencing was carried out using PBMCs. Every receptor here comes from a girl between 2 and 10 years old in good health and CMV-seronegative. Both conserved end residues are part of each CDR3. The order of the fields is CDR3 protein, CDR3 DNA, D gene, J gene, clone size, V gene. D genes are given only for firm matches. Clone size is stated in some rows and not others, as once, few, many or a class when expanded.

CASRTTTGTGSTEAFF,TGTGCCAGCAGGACTACCACCGGGACAGGGAGTACTGAAGCTTTCTTT,TRBD1,TRBJ1-1,NA,TRBV7-9
CASKGGTSGGNSYNEQFF,TGTGCCAGCAAGGGGGGGACTAGCGGGGGGAACTCCTACAATGAGCAGTTCTTC,NA,TRBJ2-1,once,TRBV21-1
CASSLESEQYF,TGTGCCAGCTCCCTCGAGAGCGAGCAGTACTTC,NA,TRBJ2-7,NA,TRBV6-6
CASSLWASLKQFF,TGTGCCAGCAGCTTATGGGCTAGCCTAAAGCAGTTCTTC,NA,TRBJ2-1,NA,TRBV5-6
CASSSILGRNTEAFF,TGTGCCAGCAGTTCCATACTAGGACGGAACACTGAAGCTTTCTTT,NA,TRBJ1-1,NA,TRBV27
CASSFRDRANYGYTF,TGCGCCAGCAGCTTCCGGGACAGGGCCAACTATGGCTACACCTTC,TRBD1,TRBJ1-2,NA,TRBV5-1
CASSLRTFGYEQYF,TGTGCCAGCAGTTTACGGACATTCGGCTACGAGCAGTACTTC,NA,TRBJ2-7,once,TRBV6-1
CASSLDPGGSRTDTQYF,TGTGCCAGCAGCTTAGATCCGGGGGGGTCCCGCACAGATACGCAGTATTTT,TRBD2,TRBJ2-3,NA,TRBV7-8
CASSLAGMDYGYTF,TGTGCCAGCAGCTTGGCGGGGATGGACTATGGCTACACCTTC,NA,TRBJ1-2,few,TRBV7-9
CASSLRVNTEAFF,TGTGCCAGCAGTCTGCGGGTGAACACTGAAGCTTTCTTT,NA,TRBJ1-1,NA,TRBV2
CAWSVLSTGGSTEAFF,TGTGCCTGGAGTGTACTTTCGACCGGAGGGAGCACTGAAGCTTTCTTT,NA,TRBJ1-1,NA,TRBV30
CASSSPGQGHSEQYF,TGTGCCAGCAGCTCTCCGGGACAGGGACATTCCGAGCAGTACTTC,TRBD1,TRBJ2-7,once,TRBV5-4
CASGPGGGGYTF,TGTGCCAGCGGCCCAGGCGGGGGCGGCTACACCTTC,NA,TRBJ1-2,NA,TRBV27
CASSTPIDGRAEEQFF,TGTGCCAGCAGCACCCCTATTGACGGGAGGGCCGAGGAGCAGTTCTTC,TRBD2,TRBJ2-1,NA,TRBV7-9
CATSRDGPAGAFSGANVLTF,TGTGCCACCAGCAGAGATGGTCCAGCGGGGGCTTTCTCTGGGGCCAACGTCCTGACTTTC,TRBD2,TRBJ2-6,NA,TRBV15
CASSAAPSDYNEQFF,TGTGCCAGCAGCGCTGCCCCTAGCGACTACAATGAGCAGTTCTTC,NA,TRBJ2-1,NA,TRBV9
CASRGASGKAMWEQYF,TGTGCCAGCAGGGGGGCTAGCGGGAAGGCGATGTGGGAGCAGTACTTC,TRBD2,TRBJ2-7,NA,TRBV2
CASSVVGRGGNQPQHF,TGTGCCAGCAGTGTTGTTGGCAGGGGAGGCAATCAGCCCCAGCATTTT,NA,TRBJ1-5,few,TRBV2
CASSIEPPYLESSYNEQFF,TGTGCCAGTAGTATAGAACCCCCCTACCTAGAGAGCTCCTACAATGAGCAGTTCTTC,NA,TRBJ2-1,NA,TRBV19
CASSPEGSGVAYEQYF,TGCGCCAGCAGCCCCGAGGGTAGCGGGGTCGCCTACGAGCAGTACTTC,TRBD2,TRBJ2-7,once,TRBV5-1
CASSWASGGYTF,TGTGCCAGCAGTTGGGCCTCGGGGGGCTACACCTTC,NA,TRBJ1-2,NA,TRBV28
CASSPQGAASRAFF,TGTGCCAGCAGCCCCCAGGGCGCAGCCTCAAGAGCTTTCTTT,NA,TRBJ1-1,NA,TRBV9
CASSLNMASGVTDTQYF,TGCGCCAGCAGCTTGAATATGGCTAGCGGGGTCACAGATACGCAGTATTTT,TRBD2,TRBJ2-3,once,TRBV5-1
CASSSAGQGNEKLFF,TGCGCCAGCAGCTCCGCCGGACAGGGGAATGAAAAACTGTTTTTT,TRBD1,TRBJ1-4,NA,TRBV5-1
CASSLDILYEQYF,TGCGCCAGCAGCTTGGACATATTATACGAGCAGTACTTC,NA,TRBJ2-7,NA,TRBV5-1
CASSRKGATDQPQHF,TGTGCCAGCAGCAGAAAGGGGGCGACCGATCAGCCCCAGCATTTT,TRBD1,TRBJ1-5,NA,TRBV2
CASSKGQRPEKLFF,TGTGCCAGTAGTAAGGGACAGAGACCTGAAAAACTGTTTTTT,TRBD1,TRBJ1-4,NA,TRBV19
CASSTGPSLKQYF,TGTGCCAGCAGTACCGGACCTAGCCTTAAACAGTACTTC,NA,TRBJ2-5,NA,TRBV27
CASSEGGDEAKNIQYF,TGTGCCAGCAGTGAAGGAGGGGATGAGGCCAAAAACATTCAGTACTTC,NA,TRBJ2-4,few,TRBV25-1
CASSLETSGSAYEQYF,TGTGCCAGCAGCCTAGAGACTAGCGGGAGCGCCTACGAGCAGTACTTC,TRBD2,TRBJ2-7,NA,TRBV7-3
CATSRDPGVGTGELFF,TGTGCCACCAGCAGAGATCCTGGAGTCGGGACCGGGGAGCTGTTTTTT,NA,TRBJ2-2,NA,TRBV15
CASSKTGGSAFF,TGTGCCAGTAGTAAGACAGGCGGTTCGGCTTTCTTT,NA,TRBJ1-1,NA,TRBV19
CASSPSNEYEQYF,TGTGCCAGCTCACCATCTAATGAGTACGAGCAGTACTTC,NA,TRBJ2-7,NA,TRBV18
CASSLELNQPQHF,TGTGCCAGCAGCTTAGAACTTAATCAGCCCCAGCATTTT,NA,TRBJ1-5,NA,TRBV11-2
CASSEVQHYF,TGTGCCAGCAGTGAAGTCCAACACTACTTC,NA,TRBJ2-7,NA,TRBV2
CASNGPGGWMGGYTF,TGTGCCAGCAATGGGCCAGGGGGCTGGATGGGTGGCTACACCTTC,TRBD1,TRBJ1-2,NA,TRBV7-3
CASTRTGIIDEAFF,TGTGCCAGCACCCGGACAGGGATAATCGATGAAGCTTTCTTT,TRBD1,TRBJ1-1,NA,TRBV2
CASTTPPETVYGYTF,TGTGCCAGCACCACCCCCCCGGAGACAGTATATGGCTACACCTTC,NA,TRBJ1-2,NA,TRBV28
CASGGLGSGSYEQYF,TGTGCCAGCGGAGGGCTGGGTAGCGGGAGCTACGAGCAGTACTTC,TRBD2,TRBJ2-7,NA,TRBV2
CASSHGATGVYEQYF,TGTGCCAGCAGCCACGGGGCGACAGGGGTCTACGAGCAGTACTTC,TRBD1,TRBJ2-7,once,TRBV6-5
CASSPGQGVNTGELFF,TGTGCCAGCAGCCCGGGACAGGGGGTGAACACCGGGGAGCTGTTTTTT,TRBD1,TRBJ2-2,NA,TRBV5-8
CASTMGVRGDTEAFF,TGCGCCAGCACCATGGGGGTCAGGGGGGACACTGAAGCTTTCTTT,TRBD1,TRBJ1-1,few,TRBV5-1
CASSYWGGDLNSYTF,TGTGCCAGCAGTTACTGGGGGGGGGACCTGAACAGCTACACCTTC,NA,TRBJ1-2,NA,TRBV6-5
CASRHRQGGEMNTEAFF,TGTGCCAGCAGACACAGACAGGGGGGAGAAATGAACACTGAAGCTTTCTTT,TRBD1,TRBJ1-1,NA,TRBV2
CASRDRANTEAFF,TGTGCCAGCCGGGACAGGGCAAACACTGAAGCTTTCTTT,TRBD1,TRBJ1-1,NA,TRBV28
CASMGGGSGNTIYF,TGTGCCAGCATGGGAGGGGGCTCTGGAAACACCATATATTTT,NA,TRBJ1-3,NA,TRBV28
CASSETGTTGGYTF,TGTGCCAGCAGTGAGACCGGGACTACTGGAGGCTACACCTTC,NA,TRBJ1-2,NA,TRBV6-4
CASSLASGTASYEQYF,TGTGCCAGCAGCTTAGCATCCGGGACTGCCTCCTACGAGCAGTACTTC,NA,TRBJ2-7,few,TRBV7-6
CASSPPGGTEAFF,TGTGCCAGCAGCCCCCCCGGCGGGACTGAAGCTTTCTTT,NA,TRBJ1-1,once,TRBV7-9
CASSQWRKTSTDTQYF,TGCGCCAGCAGTCAATGGCGGAAGACGAGCACAGATACGCAGTATTTT,NA,TRBJ2-3,NA,TRBV23-1
CAWTAGWRTEAFF,TGTGCCTGGACCGCCGGTTGGAGGACTGAAGCTTTCTTT,NA,TRBJ1-1,NA,TRBV30
CASILGDRANTEAFF,TGTGCCAGCATCTTAGGGGACAGAGCGAACACTGAAGCTTTCTTT,TRBD1,TRBJ1-1,NA,TRBV28
CASSLDEVDADTQYF,TGTGCCAGCAGTTTAGATGAGGTTGACGCAGATACGCAGTATTTT,NA,TRBJ2-3,NA,TRBV28